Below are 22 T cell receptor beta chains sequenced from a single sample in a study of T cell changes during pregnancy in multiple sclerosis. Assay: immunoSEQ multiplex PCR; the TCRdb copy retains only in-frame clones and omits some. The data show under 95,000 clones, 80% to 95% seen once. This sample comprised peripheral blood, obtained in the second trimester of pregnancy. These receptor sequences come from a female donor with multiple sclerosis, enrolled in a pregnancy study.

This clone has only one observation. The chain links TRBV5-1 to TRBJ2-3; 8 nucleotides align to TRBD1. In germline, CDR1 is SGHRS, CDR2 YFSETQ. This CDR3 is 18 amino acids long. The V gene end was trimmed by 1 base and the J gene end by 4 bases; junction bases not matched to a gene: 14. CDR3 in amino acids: CASSLNLQGDLAADTQYF. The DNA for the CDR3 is TGCGCCAGCAGCTTGAATCTACAGGGGGACCTAGCCGCAGATACGCAGTATTTT.

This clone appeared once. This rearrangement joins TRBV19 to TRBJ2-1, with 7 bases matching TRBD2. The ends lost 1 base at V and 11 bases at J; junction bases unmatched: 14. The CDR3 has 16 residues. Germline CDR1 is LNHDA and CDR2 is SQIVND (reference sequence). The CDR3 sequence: CASSIGGRALLIQQFF. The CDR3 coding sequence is TGTGCCAGTAGTATAGGGGGGAGGGCCCTTTTAATCCAGCAGTTCTTC.

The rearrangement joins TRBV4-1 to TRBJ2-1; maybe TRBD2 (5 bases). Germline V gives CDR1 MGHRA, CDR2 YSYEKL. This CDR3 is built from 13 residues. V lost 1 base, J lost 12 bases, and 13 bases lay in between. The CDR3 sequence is CASSQVLVSVQFF. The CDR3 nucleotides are TGCGCCAGCAGCCAAGTACTAGTATCTGTGCAGTTCTTC.

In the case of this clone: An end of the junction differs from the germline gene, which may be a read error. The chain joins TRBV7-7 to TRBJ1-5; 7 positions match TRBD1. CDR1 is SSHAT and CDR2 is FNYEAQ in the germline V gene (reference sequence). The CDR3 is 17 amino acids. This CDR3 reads CASSHEGQLGSNQPQHF. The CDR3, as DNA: TGTGCTAGCAGCCACGAGGGACAGCTCGGGAGCAATCAGCCCCAGCATTTT.

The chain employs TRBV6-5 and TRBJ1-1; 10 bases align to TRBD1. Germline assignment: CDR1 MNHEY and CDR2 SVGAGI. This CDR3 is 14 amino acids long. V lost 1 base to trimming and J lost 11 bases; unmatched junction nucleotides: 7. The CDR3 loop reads CASSYWDRGVPAFF. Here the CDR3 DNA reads TGTGCCAGCAGTTACTGGGACAGGGGAGTTCCCGCTTTCTTT.

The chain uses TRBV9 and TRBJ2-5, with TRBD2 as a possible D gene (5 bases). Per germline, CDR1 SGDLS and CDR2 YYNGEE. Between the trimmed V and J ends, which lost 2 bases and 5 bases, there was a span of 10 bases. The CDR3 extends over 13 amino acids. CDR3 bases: TGTGCCAGCAGCGTGGGTAGCGCGGAGACCCAGTACTTC. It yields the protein CASSVGSAETQYF.

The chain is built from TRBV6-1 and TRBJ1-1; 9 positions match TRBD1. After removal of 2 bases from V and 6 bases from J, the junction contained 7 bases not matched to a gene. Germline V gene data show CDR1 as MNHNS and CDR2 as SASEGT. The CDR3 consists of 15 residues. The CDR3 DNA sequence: TGTGCCAGCAGTGAAAGTATGGGACAGGGAGCTGAAGCTTTCTTT. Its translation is CASSESMGQGAEAFF.

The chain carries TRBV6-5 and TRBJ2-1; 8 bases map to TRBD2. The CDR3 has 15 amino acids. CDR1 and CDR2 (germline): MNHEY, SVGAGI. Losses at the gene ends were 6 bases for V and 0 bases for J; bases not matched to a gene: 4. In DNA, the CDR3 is TGTGCCAGCAGAACAAGCGGGAGCTCCTACAATGAGCAGTTCTTC. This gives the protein CASRTSGSSYNEQFF.

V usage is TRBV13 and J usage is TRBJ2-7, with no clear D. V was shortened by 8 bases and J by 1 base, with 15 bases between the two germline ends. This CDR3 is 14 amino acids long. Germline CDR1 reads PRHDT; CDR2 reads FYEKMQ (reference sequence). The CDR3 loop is CASLASTRSYEQYF. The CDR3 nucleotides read TGTGCCAGCCTTGCTTCGACAAGATCCTACGAGCAGTACTTC. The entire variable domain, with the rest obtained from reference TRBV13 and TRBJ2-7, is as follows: AAGVIQSPRHLIKEKRETATLKCYPIPRHDTVYWYQQGPGQDPQFLISFYEKMQSDKGSIPDRFSAQQFSDYHSELNMSSLELGDSALYFCASLASTRSYEQYFGPGTRLTVT.

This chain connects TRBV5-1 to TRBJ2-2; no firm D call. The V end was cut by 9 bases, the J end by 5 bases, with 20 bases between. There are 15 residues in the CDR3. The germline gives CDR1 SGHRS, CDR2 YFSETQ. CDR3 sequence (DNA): TGCGCCACCACACCTGCGGCGTTGGAGACCGGGGAGCTGTTTTTT. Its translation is CATTPAALETGELFF.

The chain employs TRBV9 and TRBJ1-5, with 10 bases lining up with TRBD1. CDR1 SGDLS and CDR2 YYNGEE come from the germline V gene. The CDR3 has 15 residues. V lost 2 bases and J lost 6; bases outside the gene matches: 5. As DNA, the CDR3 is TGTGCCAGCAGCGTGACAGGGGGCGCGGGTCAGCCCCAGCATTTT. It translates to CASSVTGGAGQPQHF.

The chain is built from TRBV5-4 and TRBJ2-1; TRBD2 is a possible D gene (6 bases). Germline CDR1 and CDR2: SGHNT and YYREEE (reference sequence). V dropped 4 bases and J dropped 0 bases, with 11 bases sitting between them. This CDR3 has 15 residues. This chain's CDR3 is CASSPGTSSYNEQFF. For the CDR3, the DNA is TGTGCCAGCAGCCCCGGGACTTCCTCCTACAATGAGCAGTTCTTC.

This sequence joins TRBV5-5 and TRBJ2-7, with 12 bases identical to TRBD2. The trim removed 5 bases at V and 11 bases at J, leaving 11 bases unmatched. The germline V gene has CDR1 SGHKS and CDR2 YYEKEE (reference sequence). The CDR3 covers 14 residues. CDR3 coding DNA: TGTGCCAGCAGTCCTAGCGGGAGGGGCCAGAGTGAGTACTTC. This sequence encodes CASSPSGRGQSEYF.

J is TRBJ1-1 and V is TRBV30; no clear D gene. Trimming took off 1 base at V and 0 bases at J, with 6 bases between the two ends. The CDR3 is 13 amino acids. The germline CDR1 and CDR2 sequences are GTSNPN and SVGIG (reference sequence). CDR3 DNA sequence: TGTGCCTGGAGTGGAGTTATGAACACTGAAGCTTTCTTT. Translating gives CAWSGVMNTEAFF.

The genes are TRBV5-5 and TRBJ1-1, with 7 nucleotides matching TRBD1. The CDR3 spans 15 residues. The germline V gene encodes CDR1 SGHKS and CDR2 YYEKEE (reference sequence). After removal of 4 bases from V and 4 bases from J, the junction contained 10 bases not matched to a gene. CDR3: CASSQAGQGVTEAFF. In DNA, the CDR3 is TGTGCCAGCAGCCAGGCTGGGCAGGGGGTCACTGAAGCTTTCTTT.

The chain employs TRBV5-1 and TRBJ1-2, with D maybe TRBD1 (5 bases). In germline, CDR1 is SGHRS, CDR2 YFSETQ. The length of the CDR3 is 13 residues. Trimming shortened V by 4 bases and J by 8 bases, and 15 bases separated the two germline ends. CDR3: CASSDRGGRGYTF. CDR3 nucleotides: TGCGCCAGCAGCGACCGGGGGGGGAGAGGCTACACCTTC.

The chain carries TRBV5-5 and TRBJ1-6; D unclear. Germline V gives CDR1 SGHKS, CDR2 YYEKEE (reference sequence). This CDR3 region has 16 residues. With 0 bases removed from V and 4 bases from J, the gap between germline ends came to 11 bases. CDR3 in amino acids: CASSLDAGRYNSPLHF. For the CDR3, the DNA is TGTGCCAGCAGCTTGGATGCGGGCCGGTATAATTCACCCCTCCACTTT.

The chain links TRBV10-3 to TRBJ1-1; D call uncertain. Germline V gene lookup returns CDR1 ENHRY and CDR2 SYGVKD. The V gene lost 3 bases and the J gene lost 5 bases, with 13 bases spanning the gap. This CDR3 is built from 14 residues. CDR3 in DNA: TGTGCCATCAGTGACCCGCGGGGTAAAACTGAAGCTTTCTTT. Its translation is CAISDPRGKTEAFF.

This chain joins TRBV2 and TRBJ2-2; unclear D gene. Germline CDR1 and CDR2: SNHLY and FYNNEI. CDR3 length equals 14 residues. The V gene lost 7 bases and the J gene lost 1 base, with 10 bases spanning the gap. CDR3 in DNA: TGTGCCAGCACCCTTCTGCGGAACACCGGGGAGCTGTTTTTT. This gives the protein CASTLLRNTGELFF.

The chain's CDR3 is CASSPKQGNSEQFF. In DNA form, the CDR3 reads TGTGCCAGCTCACCAAAACAGGGAAATAGTGAGCAGTTCTTC. The V call is TRBV18, the J call TRBJ2-1; a weak D match, TRBD1 (6 bases). V lost 2 bases to trimming and J lost 9 bases, with 14 bases between them. CDR1 is KGHSH, CDR2 LQKENI, per germline. The CDR3 is 14 amino acids. The whole variable domain, filled in from reference TRBV18 and TRBJ2-1, reads NAGVMQNPRHLVRRRGQEARLRCSPMKGHSHVYWYRQLPEEGLKFMVYLQKENIIDESGMPKERFSAEFPKEGPSILRIQQVVRGDSAAYFCASSPKQGNSEQFFGPGTRLTVL.

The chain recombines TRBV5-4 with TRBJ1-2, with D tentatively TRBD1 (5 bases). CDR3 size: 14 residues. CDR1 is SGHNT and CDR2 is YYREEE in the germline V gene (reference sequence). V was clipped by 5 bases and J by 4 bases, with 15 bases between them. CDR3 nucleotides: TGTGCCAGCAGTCGGGGGGGTGATAGCTATGGCTACACCTTC. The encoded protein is CASSRGGDSYGYTF.

CDR3 amino acids: CASSLVGGRGYNEQFF. The CDR3 region has the DNA TGCGCCAGCAGCTTGGTCGGCGGGAGAGGGTACAATGAGCAGTTCTTC. The chain carries TRBV5-1 and TRBJ2-1, with 7 nucleotides matching TRBD2. Trimming cost V 0 bases and J 4 bases; bases outside gene matches: 7. The length of the CDR3 is 16 residues. The V gene's germline CDR1 is SGHRS and CDR2 YFSETQ.